This is a list of T cell receptor beta chains from one sample in a study of blood T cell repertoires in COVID-19. The repertoire was sequenced with immunoSEQ multiplex PCR; TCRdb's copy has only in-frame clones and lacks some. The table lists under 300,000 clones, roughly 80% of them singletons. What was sequenced was peripheral blood. These receptors were collected from a woman aged 18-29 years with acute or convalescent COVID-19. CDR3s include the opening cysteine and the closing phenylalanine or tryptophan. The D gene is left open where the match is weak. Not all rows give a size; the values are once, few, many and, for expanded clones, a class.

V gene,D gene,J gene,clone size,CDR3 DNA,CDR3 protein
TRBV5-1,-,TRBJ2-2,-,TGCGCCAGCAGCTTCGGGACTTGGGCCGGGGAGCTGTTTTTT,CASSFGTWAGELFF
TRBV18,TRBD2,TRBJ2-1,-,TGTGCCAGCTCACCACCGAGGACTAGCGGAGGGAATGAGCAGTTCTTC,CASSPPRTSGGNEQFF
TRBV18,-,TRBJ2-1,-,TGTGCCAGCTCGAGGGATGAGGGTGAGCAGTTCTTC,CASSRDEGEQFF
TRBV27,-,TRBJ2-1,-,TGTGCCAGCAGTTTACAGAATGGTCATGAGCAGTTCTTC,CASSLQNGHEQFF
TRBV6-2/TRBV6-3,TRBD2,TRBJ2-7,once,TGTGCCAGCAGTTACTTGCGGGAGGACGGCGAGCAGTACTTC,CASSYLREDGEQYF
TRBV21-1,-,TRBJ1-1,-,TGTGCCAGCAGCGAAGGGACAGGGGGCGCGAAGAACACTGAAGCTTTCTTT,CASSEGTGGAKNTEAFF
TRBV9,-,TRBJ2-1,-,TGTGCCAGCAGCCCGACGGGAAACAATGAGCAGTTCTTC,CASSPTGNNEQFF
TRBV9,TRBD2,TRBJ2-1,-,TGTGCCAGCAGCGTTGGGGGACTAGCGGGAGGGCCGTCGGGTTACAATGAGCAGTTCTTC,CASSVGGLAGGPSGYNEQFF
TRBV2,TRBD1,TRBJ1-1,-,TGTGCCAGAGACAGGGGAAACACTGAAGCTTTCTTT,CARDRGNTEAFF
TRBV28,TRBD1,TRBJ1-2,-,TGTGCCAGCAGTCCTGGGACAGGGAATGGCTACACCTTC,CASSPGTGNGYTF
TRBV18,TRBD1,TRBJ1-1,-,TGTGCCAGCTCACCACTGGACAGGGGCCAAACTCCGAACACTGAAGCTTTCTTT,CASSPLDRGQTPNTEAFF
TRBV2,TRBD2,TRBJ2-1,many,TGTGCCAGCAGTGAGCGGGAGAGCTCCTACAATGAGCAGTTCTTC,CASSERESSYNEQFF
TRBV28,TRBD1,TRBJ2-1,-,TGTGCCAGCAGGCACCTGACAGGGTTGAATGAGCAGTTCTTC,CASRHLTGLNEQFF
TRBV3-1/TRBV3-2,-,TRBJ2-5,-,TGTGCCAGCAGCCAAGATCTGAAACGGGAGTCCCGAGAGACCCAGTACTTC,CASSQDLKRESRETQYF
TRBV6-2/TRBV6-3,-,TRBJ1-3,once,TGTGCCAGCAGTCCGGGACTGGGAGGAAACACCATATATTTT,CASSPGLGGNTIYF
TRBV15,-,TRBJ1-2,once,TGTGCCACCAGCAGAGATAACTGGGGGGAGAATGGCTACACCTTC,CATSRDNWGENGYTF
TRBV20-1,-,TRBJ2-1,-,TGCAGTGCTTCCTTTTACAATGAGCAGTTCTTC,CSASFYNEQFF
TRBV14,-,TRBJ2-1,-,TGTGCCAGCAGCCCCCCGGGTCGTGGGAATGAGCAGTTCTTC,CASSPPGRGNEQFF
TRBV4-3,-,TRBJ1-3,-,TGCGCCAGCAGCCAAGCTGTCTCCTCTGGAAACACCATATATTTT,CASSQAVSSGNTIYF
TRBV4-3,TRBD2,TRBJ2-1,once,TGCGCCAGCAGCCAGTGGTTTAACGGGAGGGACTACAATGAGCAGTTCTTC,CASSQWFNGRDYNEQFF
TRBV12-3/TRBV12-4,TRBD2,TRBJ2-1,-,TGTGCCAGCAGTTCAGCGGGAGGGGAGTTCTTC,CASSSAGGEFF
TRBV5-1,-,TRBJ2-1,-,TGCGCCAGCAGCCCAGCGGCCAGCTCCTACAATGAGCAGTTCTTC,CASSPAASSYNEQFF
TRBV3-1/TRBV3-2,-,TRBJ1-5,-,TGTGCCAGCAGCCAAGGATTAATCGGGGGTAGCAATCAGCCCCAGCATTTT,CASSQGLIGGSNQPQHF
TRBV29-1,TRBD2,TRBJ2-1,-,TGCAGGGTCTTAGCGGGAGCTGGTGAGCAGTTCTTC,CRVLAGAGEQFF
TRBV7-2,TRBD2,TRBJ2-5,-,TGTGCCAGCAGCCCCAGCGGGAGTTTAGGGGAGACCCAGTACTTC,CASSPSGSLGETQYF
TRBV5-3,-,TRBJ2-3,-,TGTGCCACCCCCAAACCCGGGACACCTAGGGATACGCAGTATTTT,CATPKPGTPRDTQYF
TRBV3-1/TRBV3-2,TRBD2,TRBJ2-2,-,TGTGCCAGCAGTCAAGGAGGGTCTAGCGGGCGGAACACCGGGGAGCTGTTTTTT,CASSQGGSSGRNTGELFF
TRBV2,-,TRBJ1-5,-,TGTGCCAGCAATCAGAACAGCAATCAGCCCCAGCATTTT,CASNQNSNQPQHF
TRBV5-4,TRBD2,TRBJ2-1,-,TGTGCCAGCAGCCTAGGGACTAGCGGAAGGGGGGATGAGCAGTTCTTC,CASSLGTSGRGDEQFF
TRBV6-5,-,TRBJ2-7,-,TGTGCCAGCAGTACAGGAACCTTGTTGCAGTACTTC,CASSTGTLLQYF
TRBV5-1,TRBD1,TRBJ1-2,-,TGCGCCAGCAGCTTAGGGACAGGGGTTGTCGACTATGGCTACACCTTC,CASSLGTGVVDYGYTF
TRBV11-3,-,TRBJ2-3,-,TGTGCCAGCAGCCCGACGGTCGGGAGCGTTGATACGCAGTATTTT,CASSPTVGSVDTQYF
TRBV19,TRBD2,TRBJ2-1,once,TGTGCCAGTAGTTCCCGTAGGAGCGGGACGAACAATGAGCAGTTCTTC,CASSSRRSGTNNEQFF
TRBV28,TRBD2,TRBJ2-7,-,TGTGCCAGCGTCAGCGGGAGCTCCTACGAGCAGTACTTC,CASVSGSSYEQYF
TRBV6-4,TRBD1,TRBJ1-1,-,TGTGCCAGCAGGGTTAACAGGGGGAACACTGAAGCTTTCTTT,CASRVNRGNTEAFF
TRBV15,TRBD2,TRBJ2-3,many,TGTGCCACCAGCATCCCTCGAGGGCTAGCGGGAGGGGATACGCAGTATTTT,CATSIPRGLAGGDTQYF
TRBV27,TRBD1,TRBJ1-6,-,TGTGCCAGCAGTCAACGGGACAGGGGGACACCCCTCCACTTT,CASSQRDRGTPLHF
TRBV2,TRBD2,TRBJ2-1,-,TGTGCCAGCAGGCCTGGGACTAGCGGGCAAGGAGAGCAGTTCTTC,CASRPGTSGQGEQFF
TRBV7-2,TRBD1,TRBJ2-7,-,TGTGCCAGCAGCCTCTCCGGGACAGGATATACCTACGAGCAGTACTTC,CASSLSGTGYTYEQYF
TRBV4-3,-,TRBJ2-2,few,TGCGCCAGCAGCCAAGATCCTGGGGAGCTGTTTTTT,CASSQDPGELFF
TRBV7-6,-,TRBJ2-3,-,TGTGCCAGCAGCTTAGACGGCGGAGCAAGCACAGATACGCAGTATTTT,CASSLDGGASTDTQYF
TRBV19,TRBD2,TRBJ2-5,-,TGTGCCAGTAGTGGGCTAGCGGGGCCTCAAGAGACCCAGTACTTC,CASSGLAGPQETQYF
TRBV29-1,TRBD1,TRBJ1-2,-,TGCAGCGTTGATGCAGGGCAGGGGGATGGCTACACCTTC,CSVDAGQGDGYTF
TRBV28,TRBD1,TRBJ2-3,-,TGTGCCAGCAGTTCCCAACTGACAGGGGATACGCAGTATTTT,CASSSQLTGDTQYF
TRBV30,-,TRBJ1-5,few,TGTGCCTGGAGTGTGTTGGGCATGACCAATCAGCCCCAGCATTTT,CAWSVLGMTNQPQHF
TRBV27,TRBD1,TRBJ1-5,-,TGTGCCAGCAGTTTAAGTCCCGGGACAGGGTTCGGTCAGCCCCAGCATTTT,CASSLSPGTGFGQPQHF
TRBV3-1/TRBV3-2,TRBD1,TRBJ1-1,once,TGTGCCAGCAGCCAGGCTGACAGGGAGAGGGCTTTCTTT,CASSQADRERAFF
TRBV5-1,-,TRBJ1-6,-,TGCGCCAGCAGCTATGGGGTGTCGGGAAATTCACCCCTCCACTTT,CASSYGVSGNSPLHF
TRBV28,TRBD1,TRBJ2-7,-,TGTGCCAGCAGGTCCGCGGACAGGGATTCCGAGCAGTACTTC,CASRSADRDSEQYF
TRBV27,TRBD1,TRBJ2-5,-,TGTGCCAGCTGGGCCACCAGACGACAGGGGGGACAAGAGACCCAGTACTTC,CASWATRRQGGQETQYF
TRBV7-2,TRBD2,TRBJ2-5,-,TGTGCCAGCAGCTTAGTTGGTGGGAGGGCCTTAGAGACCCAGTACTTC,CASSLVGGRALETQYF
TRBV28,-,TRBJ2-3,-,TGTGCCAGCAGTCCAGGGGGGTATGTAGATACGCAGTATTTT,CASSPGGYVDTQYF
TRBV7-8,TRBD1,TRBJ1-1,once,TGTGCCAGCAGCCCTACCGGGACAGGAAGCACTGAAGCTTTCTTT,CASSPTGTGSTEAFF
TRBV29-1,-,TRBJ1-6,-,TGCAGCGCCCGCCGGGAGAATAATTCACCCCTCCACTTT,CSARRENNSPLHF
TRBV4-2,-,TRBJ2-7,-,TGTGCCAGCAGCCAAGGGGCGGGGAGCTCCTACGAGCAGTACTTC,CASSQGAGSSYEQYF